The entry below gives a single TCR beta chain sequence along with its context. Its antigen remains unidentified. The CDR3 totals 14 residues. The V gene lost 1 base and the J gene lost 11 bases, with 17 bases spanning the gap. Germline CDR1 and CDR2: MGHRA and YSYEKL. The data were taken from a study of cytomegalovirus exposure and HLA in healthy donors. Study overall: An analysis done earlier identified fewer than 140 million unique TCR beta sequences from about 180 million T cells.

The PCR contained 60 Vbeta and 13 Jbeta primers. The table came from immunoSEQ multiplex PCR; TCRdb's copy has only in-frame clones and leaves some out. The sample carries about 160,000 clones, 70% to 80% recorded once. Study findings and constraints: Most sequenced TCRs were rare (though some public TCRs occurred in many donors). Later analysis showed most CMV-associated TCR beta chains appearing HLA-restricted. Being productive about 87% or about 30% of the time was typical of most TCR beta V segments in an earlier analysis.

The TCR comes from a woman aged 45-59 years in good health and CMV-seronegative. Sequencing was carried out using PBMCs. The J gene is TRBJ1-1, the V gene TRBV4-1; a possible D gene is TRBD1 (5 bases). The CDR3 region is CASSQGTGPSGAFF. CDR3 nucleotides: TGCGCCAGCAGCCAAGGAACAGGTCCCTCCGGGGCTTTCTTT.